Sequencing of this T cell receptor (beta chain) was carried out in a study of blood T cell repertoires in COVID-19. There are 12 residues in the CDR3. After removal of 6 bases from V and 6 bases from J, the junction contained 4 bases not matched to a gene. CDR1 is SQVTM, CDR2 ANQGSEA, per germline. Per the original data handling: The authors estimated nucleated cell counts from reference gene primer amplification. Using immunoSEQ multiplex PCR, the repertoire was profiled, and TCRdb retains in-frame clones only, with some absent. The V and J calls and clone size are taken from that table; D and trimming were inferred from the DNA. The sample lists around 130,000 clones, less than 90% occurring once. Only one count was recorded for this clone.

Sequenced: peripheral blood. The TCR sequence derives from a man aged 55 to 69 with acute or convalescent COVID-19. The chain employs TRBV29-1 and TRBJ2-7, with 11 nucleotides matching TRBD2. In DNA, the CDR3 is TGCAGCGTCTTACTAGCGGGAGTCGAGCAGTACTTC. Encoded protein: CSVLLAGVEQYF.